The clone carrying this TCR beta chain was seen a few times. The antigen is undetermined. These data belong to a study of beta chain features in type 1 diabetes. Study summary: Examination of sorted cells across all samples involved 98,000,000 or so cells. Study-level results: When Type 1 diabetes patients were examined, their TCRB CDR3s proved moderately but significantly shorter in all four CD4+ subsets. Patients' naive, central memory and Treg TCRB repertoires seemed closer to one another than those of healthy donors.

The authors sorted CD4+ naive, central memory, regulatory and stem cell-like memory cells via CD45RO/CCR7/CD25/CD127/CD95/CD27. TCRB transcripts that were expressed got sequenced, as all of the isolated RNA had been reverse transcribed. Profiled with immunoSEQ multiplex PCR; TCRdb holds only in-frame clones, not every one. The data contain over 600,000 clones, 9.5% to 15% of them singletons. This TCR came from a man aged 25 to 40 with type 1 diabetes. The sample consisted of naive CD4+ T cells from blood.

The CDR3 DNA reads as TGCAGCGTTTCGACATCCCGAGGGACAGATACGCAGTATTTT. Translated, it gives CSVSTSRGTDTQYF. V is TRBV29-1 and J is TRBJ2-3; tentative D call: TRBD2 (5 bases). V was trimmed by 5 bases and J by 3 bases, leaving 15 bases between them. Germline CDR1 is SQVTM and CDR2 is ANQGSEA. The CDR3 loop spans 14 amino acids.